This T cell receptor beta chain is from a study of T-cell reconstitution after alpha-beta-depleted transplantation in children. Regarding the study as a whole: Expanded graft clones numbering several hundred reportedly gave rise to alpha-beta T cells about two months after transplant. Fresh T-cell production supplied most of the T-cell counts and diversity seen one year after transplant. There were some patients whose high TCRbeta diversity at day 60 came from surviving recipient T cells and thymic progenitors.

This clonotype was picked up a small number of times. Antigen: not known. Preparation of the TCRbeta library used unique molecular identifiers. TCRdb itself ran the PCR reads through MiXCR, one entry per CDR3 protein. The profile covers roughly 670,000 distinct CDR3 sequences, with less than 15% appearing a single time and 0.79% taken by the ten largest. Looked up from germline, CDR1 is SEHNR and CDR2 is FQNEAQ (reference sequence). This CDR3 comprises 15 residues. V lost 5 bases to trimming and J lost 8 bases, with 18 bases between them. This TCR was sampled from a girl aged 2 to 9 with congenital amegakaryocytic thrombocytopenia, due to receive a stem cell transplant. The input for sequencing was PBMCs, taken before TCRalphabeta/CD19-depleted stem cell transplant. The chain combines TRBV7-9 with TRBJ1-4; the D gene is possibly TRBD1 (6 bases). CDR3 bases: TGTGCCAGCAGCGGCAGGGGCACTCTGAGGGAAAAACTGTTTTTT. It yields the protein CASSGRGTLREKLFF.